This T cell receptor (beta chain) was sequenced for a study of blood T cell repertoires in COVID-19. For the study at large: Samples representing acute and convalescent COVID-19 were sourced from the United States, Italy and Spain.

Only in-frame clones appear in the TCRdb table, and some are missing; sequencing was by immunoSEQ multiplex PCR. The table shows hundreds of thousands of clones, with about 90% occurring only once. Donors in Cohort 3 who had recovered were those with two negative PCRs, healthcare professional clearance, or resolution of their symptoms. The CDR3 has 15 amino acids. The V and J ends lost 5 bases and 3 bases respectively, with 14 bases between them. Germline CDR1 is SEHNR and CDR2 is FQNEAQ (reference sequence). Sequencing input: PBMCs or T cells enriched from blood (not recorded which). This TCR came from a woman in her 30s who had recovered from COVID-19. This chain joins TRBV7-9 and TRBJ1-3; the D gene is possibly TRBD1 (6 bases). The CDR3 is CASSPQGVHGNTIYF. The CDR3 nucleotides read TGTGCCAGCAGCCCACAGGGTGTACATGGAAACACCATATATTTT.